A selection of T cell receptor beta chains follows, all from one sample in a study of blood T cell repertoires in COVID-19. The table came from immunoSEQ multiplex PCR; TCRdb's copy has only in-frame clones and leaves some out. The sample lists 150,000 to 160,000 clones, approximately 86% occurring once. The specimen sequenced was peripheral blood. The receptor set was obtained from a woman in her 70s with acute or convalescent COVID-19. CDR3s include the opening cysteine and the closing phenylalanine or tryptophan. The order of the fields is J gene, V gene, clone size, D gene, CDR3 protein, CDR3 DNA. D genes are given only for firm matches. Not all rows give a size; the values are once, few, many and, for expanded clones, a class.

j_call: TRBJ1-2; v_call: TRBV5-1; clone_size: .; d_call: .; cdr3_aa: CASSLVQNYGYTF; cdr3_nt: TGCGCCAGCAGCTTGGTACAGAACTATGGCTACACCTTC
j_call: TRBJ1-2; v_call: TRBV6-2/TRBV6-3; clone_size: once; d_call: TRBD1; cdr3_aa: CASSQPGQGAYGYTF; cdr3_nt: TGTGCCAGCAGCCAACCGGGACAGGGGGCCTATGGCTACACCTTC
j_call: TRBJ2-1; v_call: TRBV4-2; clone_size: .; d_call: TRBD1; cdr3_aa: CASSLYQGAAYNEQFF; cdr3_nt: TGTGCCAGCAGCCTCTATCAGGGGGCCGCCTACAATGAGCAGTTCTTC
j_call: TRBJ1-2; v_call: TRBV2; clone_size: .; d_call: TRBD1; cdr3_aa: CASSGEQGTYEGYTF; cdr3_nt: TGTGCCAGCAGTGGCGAACAGGGGACCTATGAGGGCTACACCTTC
j_call: TRBJ1-2; v_call: TRBV28; clone_size: once; d_call: .; cdr3_aa: CASSLSGRGRGGGYTF; cdr3_nt: TGTGCCAGCAGTTTATCTGGACGAGGCAGGGGTGGTGGCTACACCTTC
j_call: TRBJ1-1; v_call: TRBV18; clone_size: .; d_call: .; cdr3_aa: CASSPDLVGAFF; cdr3_nt: TGTGCCAGCTCACCCGACTTGGTCGGTGCTTTCTTT
j_call: TRBJ2-7; v_call: TRBV7-2; clone_size: .; d_call: .; cdr3_aa: CASSPRGYEQYF; cdr3_nt: TGTGCCAGCAGCCCCCGGGGGTACGAGCAGTACTTC
j_call: TRBJ1-3; v_call: TRBV27; clone_size: .; d_call: .; cdr3_aa: CASSFDGGNTIYF; cdr3_nt: TGTGCCAGCAGTTTCGACGGGGGAAACACCATATATTTT
j_call: TRBJ1-6; v_call: TRBV9; clone_size: .; d_call: .; cdr3_aa: CASSTSADSPLHF; cdr3_nt: TGTGCCAGCAGCACGAGCGCGGATTCACCCCTCCACTTT
j_call: TRBJ2-6; v_call: TRBV5-6; clone_size: .; d_call: .; cdr3_aa: CASSLPGMAGANVLTF; cdr3_nt: TGTGCCAGCAGCCTCCCGGGGATGGCTGGGGCCAACGTCCTGACTTTC